The entry below gives a single T cell receptor (beta chain) sequence along with its context. Which antigen it targets is not known. No much larger clone is present one base from it, and per-base qualities are unavailable. The sequencer was an Illumina NovaSeq 6000. cDNA libraries for TCRalpha and TCRbeta were prepared by 5'RACE using constant-segment primers, with sample barcodes and unique molecular identifiers added. Trizol reagent was used to extract RNA from every sample. Libraries were amplified in two PCR steps, with a second sample barcode and Illumina TruSeq adapters added in the second step. The libraries were sequenced on an Illumina NovaSeq using 2 x 150 bp paired-end reads. The paper's data handling went like this. Demultiplexing of reads and collapsing into UMI-guided consensus sequences were performed with migec v1.2.7. With mixcr v2.1.11, UMI consensuses were aligned to TRA and TRB V and J templates and assembled into clonotypes. A clonotype was counted as expanded or contracted only when both edgeR and NoisET called the clonotype significant, with the noise models trained on biological replicates. For edgeR calls, the cutoffs were a false discovery rate-adjusted p below 0.01 and a log2 fold-change threshold of 1. As an exploratory analysis of dynamics, PCA with hierarchical clustering was applied to max-normalized trajectories of the 1000 most abundant clonotypes. The CD4 or CD8 phenotype of responding clones was assigned using the separately sequenced CD4+ and CD8+ repertoires. TCRdb cleaned the public reads at Q25 with fastp, built clones with MiXCR and kept in-frame beta chains. For every CDR3 protein sequence, its rows merge into one entry that carries the most common genes and DNA. The V and J calls follow TCRdb's processing rather than the paper's. The sample table contains roughly 600,000 distinct CDR3 sequences; only one count was recorded for roughly 17% of them. The ten largest make up about 12% of the sample.

PBMCs were isolated by Ficoll-Paque density gradient centrifugation. This sample was taken from a study of T-cell memory formation after mild COVID-19 (dated by TCRdb to the early 2020s). Broadly, across the study: TCR sequence clusters from the two donors were largely donor specific. In a couple of donors, T-cell clones that expanded and contracted after mild COVID-19 were tracked by sequencing TCRalpha and TCRbeta repertoires over time. The cohort comprised two young, previously healthy adult volunteers, one female and one male. Study-wide conclusions, independent of this receptor: Only a couple of mild cases were covered by the study, and larger cohorts that include severe cases with pre-infection samples were considered necessary. Contracting CD4+ clones were found mainly in CM and EM memory subsets, while CD8+ clones were enriched in EMRA. SARS-CoV-2 specificity was not confirmed for the second-wave clones peaking on day 37. The detection of some responding clones in pre-infection memory suggests that pre-existing cross-reactive memory T cells joined the SARS-CoV-2 response. Clones that contracted from day 15 to 85 showed balanced CD4/CD8 phenotypes, whereas a second wave of clones that expanded from day 15 to 37 leaned towards CD4+.

At the junction V is shortened by 3 bases and J by 4 bases, with 15 bases in between. The CDR3, cysteine through phenylalanine, is 15 amino acids long. Solely the CDR3 DNA is kept, with 45 bases framed from the first base. The source material was PBMCs or a T cell subset sorted from them (not recorded which). The TCR originated in an adult woman who had mild COVID-19 (a few samples of this study predate the infection). The sample titles of this study are shuffled in the database, so cell type and time point are left out; the donor was told from shared clones. The chain is encoded by TRBV12-3 or TRBV12-4 joined to TRBJ1-2; the D gene lacks a confident call. The nucleotide sequence reads TGTGCCAGCAGTTTTACTACAGACCCATCCTATGGCTACACCTTC. This yields the protein CASSFTTDPSYGYTF.